A selection of T cell receptor beta chains follows, all from one sample in a study of CD8+CD57+ T cells in acquired aplastic anemia. TCRdb independently ran MiXCR on the reads; one entry per CDR3 protein. The sample shows around 190,000 distinct CDR3 sequences, about 59% of them seen only once. The source material was sorted CD4+, CD8+, or CD8+CD57+ T cells (not recorded which) from PBMCs. These receptors all stem from a human donor in good health. Each CDR3 is given with its conserved first and last residue. D genes are given only for firm matches. Size is stated for part of the rows, as once, few or many counts, or as a class when the clone is expanded.

>NA|NA|TRBV24-1|TRBJ1-2
TGTGCCACCAGTGACCCCGCCGCTGGACACGATGGCTACACCTTC
CATSDPAAGHDGYTF
>TRBD1|many|TRBV13|TRBJ1-2
TGTGCCAGCAGCCCCTCGGACAGGGAGGCATATGGCTACACCTTC
CASSPSDREAYGYTF
>NA|NA|TRBV10-3|TRBJ2-1
TGTGCCATCATAGGGGGGGCTTACAATGAGCAGTTCTTC
CAIIGGAYNEQFF
>TRBD1|NA|TRBV7-2|TRBJ1-6
TGTGCCAGCACCCAAAGCAGGGGGCTGTCACCCCTCCACTTT
CASTQSRGLSPLHF
>NA|many|TRBV7-6|TRBJ2-2
TGTGCCAGCAGCTTAGTTGTGGCAGGCCCTTCGAACACCGGGGAGCTGTTTTTT
CASSLVVAGPSNTGELFF
>NA|NA|TRBV12-3/TRBV12-4|TRBJ1-2
TGTGCCAGCAGTTTTACAGGAGCCAACTATGGCTACACCTTC
CASSFTGANYGYTF
>NA|NA|TRBV15|TRBJ2-2
TGTGCCACCGGCGCCGGGGGCTCGAACACCGGGGAGCTGTTTTTT
CATGAGGSNTGELFF
>TRBD1|NA|TRBV5-1|TRBJ2-7
TGCGCCAGCAGCCCGACAGGGCAGGCCTACGAGCAGTACTTC
CASSPTGQAYEQYF
>NA|NA|TRBV15|TRBJ2-7
TGTGCCACCACCGGATTTGGAGACTCTACAGGGGAGCAGTACTTC
CATTGFGDSTGEQYF
>TRBD2|few|TRBV4-2|TRBJ2-2
TGTGCCAGCAGCCAAGACCCGGGAGGTTCCGCCGGGGAGCTGTTTTTT
CASSQDPGGSAGELFF
>NA|few|TRBV7-9|TRBJ1-1
TGTGCCAGCAGTCCCTCTGTGACTGAAGCTTTCTTT
CASSPSVTEAFF
>NA|NA|TRBV6-1|TRBJ1-3
NA
CASSEWGSGNTICF
>NA|NA|TRBV2|TRBJ1-3
TGTGCCAGCAGTGAAAGGTCGCAGGGGTCCGGCACCATATATTTT
CASSERSQGSGTIYF
>NA|NA|TRBV7-8|TRBJ1-2
TGTGCCAGCAGCCCCTATCCAGAGGGTTATGGCTACACCTTC
CASSPYPEGYGYTF